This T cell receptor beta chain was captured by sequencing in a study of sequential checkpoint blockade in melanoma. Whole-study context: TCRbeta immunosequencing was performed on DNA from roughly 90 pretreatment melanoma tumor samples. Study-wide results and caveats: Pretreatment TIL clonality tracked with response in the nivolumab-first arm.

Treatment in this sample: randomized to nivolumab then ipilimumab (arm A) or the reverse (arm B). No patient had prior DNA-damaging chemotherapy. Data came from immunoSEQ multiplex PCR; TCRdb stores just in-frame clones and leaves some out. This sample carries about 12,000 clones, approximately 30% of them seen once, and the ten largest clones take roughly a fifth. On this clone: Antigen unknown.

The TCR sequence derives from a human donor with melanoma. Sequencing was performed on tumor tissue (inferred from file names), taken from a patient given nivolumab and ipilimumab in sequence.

The CDR3: CASSSSGPGRNQPQHF. CDR3 bases: TGTGCCAGCAGTTCCTCCGGCCCGGGCCGCAATCAGCCCCAGCATTTT. This chain connects TRBV6-8 to TRBJ1-5; D is undetermined. V lost 4 bases to trimming and J lost 2 bases, with 15 bases between them. Looked up from germline, CDR1 is MNHGY and CDR2 is SAAAGT. The CDR3 is made up of 16 amino acids.